In its sample, the clone carrying this T cell receptor (beta chain) was seen a few times. The data were taken from a study of cytomegalovirus exposure and HLA in healthy donors. In the study overall: A subsequent analysis reported that the 120 validation repertoires were produced on the same platform that had also been used for the roughly 700 first-cohort repertoires.

Trimming at V came to 10 bases and at J to 5 bases, leaving 8 bases not matched to a gene. CDR3 length: 14 amino acids. Germline V gene lookup returns CDR1 ENHRY and CDR2 SYGVKD. Here immunoSEQ multiplex PCR was the method, and the copy in TCRdb shows in-frame clones only, minus some. This repertoire shows under 150,000 clones, around 86% found once; its top ten account for 7.5% to 9%. The sequenced sample was PBMCs. The chain couples TRBV10-3 to TRBJ2-2; 9 bases fit TRBD2. The source is a man aged 18 to 29 in good health and CMV-seropositive. The CDR3 DNA reads as TGTGCCAGCCAAGGGAGCGGGGGGACCGGGGAGCTGTTTTTT. The encoded protein is CASQGSGGTGELFF.